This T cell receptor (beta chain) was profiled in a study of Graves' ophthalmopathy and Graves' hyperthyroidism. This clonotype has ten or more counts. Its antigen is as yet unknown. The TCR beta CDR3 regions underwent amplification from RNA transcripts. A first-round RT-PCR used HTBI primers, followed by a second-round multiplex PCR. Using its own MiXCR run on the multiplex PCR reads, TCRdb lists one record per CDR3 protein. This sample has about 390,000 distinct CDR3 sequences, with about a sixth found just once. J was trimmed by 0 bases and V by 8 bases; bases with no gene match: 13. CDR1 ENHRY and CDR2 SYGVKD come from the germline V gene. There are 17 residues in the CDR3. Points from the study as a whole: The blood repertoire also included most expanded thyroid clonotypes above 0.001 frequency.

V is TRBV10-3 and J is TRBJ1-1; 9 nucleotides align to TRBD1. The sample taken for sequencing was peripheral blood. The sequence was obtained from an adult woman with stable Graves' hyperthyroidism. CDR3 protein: CAIGGTGPRLMNTEAFF. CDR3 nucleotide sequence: TGTGCCATCGGGGGGACAGGGCCCCGTCTTATGAACACTGAAGCTTTCTTT.